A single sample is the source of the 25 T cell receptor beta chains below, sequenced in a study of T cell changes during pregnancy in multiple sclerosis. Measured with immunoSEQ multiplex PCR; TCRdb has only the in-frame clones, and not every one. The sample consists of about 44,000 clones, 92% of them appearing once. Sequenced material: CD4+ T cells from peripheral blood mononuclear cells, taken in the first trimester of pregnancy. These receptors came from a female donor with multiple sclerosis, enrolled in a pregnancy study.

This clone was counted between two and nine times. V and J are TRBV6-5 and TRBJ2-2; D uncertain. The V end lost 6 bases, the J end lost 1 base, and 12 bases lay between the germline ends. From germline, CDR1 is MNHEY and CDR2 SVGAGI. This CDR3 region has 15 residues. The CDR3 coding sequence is TGTGCCAGCAGCCGTTCGACATGGAACACCGGGGAGCTGTTTTTT. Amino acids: CASSRSTWNTGELFF.

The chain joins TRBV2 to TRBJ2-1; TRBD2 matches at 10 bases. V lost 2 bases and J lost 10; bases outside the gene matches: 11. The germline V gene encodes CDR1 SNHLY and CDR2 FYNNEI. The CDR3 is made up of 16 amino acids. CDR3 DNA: TGTGCCAGCAGTGAATCTTGGGGACTAGCGAGCAGCGAGCAGTTCTTC. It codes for CASSESWGLASSEQFF.

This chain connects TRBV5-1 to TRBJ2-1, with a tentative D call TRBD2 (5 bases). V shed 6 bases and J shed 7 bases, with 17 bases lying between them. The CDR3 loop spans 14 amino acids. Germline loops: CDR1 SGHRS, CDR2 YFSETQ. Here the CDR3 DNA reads TGCGCCAGCAATGAGGAGTTGCGGAGGAATGAGCAGTTCTTC. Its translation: CASNEELRRNEQFF.

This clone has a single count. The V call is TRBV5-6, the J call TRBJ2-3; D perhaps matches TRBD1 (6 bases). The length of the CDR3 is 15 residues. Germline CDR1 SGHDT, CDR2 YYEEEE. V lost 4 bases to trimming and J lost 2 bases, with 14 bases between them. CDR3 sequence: CASSPPGAATDTQYF. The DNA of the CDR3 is TGTGCCAGCAGCCCCCCAGGGGCGGCCACAGATACGCAGTATTTT.

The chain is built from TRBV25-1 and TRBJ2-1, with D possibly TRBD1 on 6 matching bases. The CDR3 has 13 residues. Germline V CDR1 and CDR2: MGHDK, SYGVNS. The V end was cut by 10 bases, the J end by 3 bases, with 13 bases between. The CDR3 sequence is CAIDAGVYNEQFF. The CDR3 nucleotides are TGTGCCATCGACGCAGGGGTCTACAATGAGCAGTTCTTC.

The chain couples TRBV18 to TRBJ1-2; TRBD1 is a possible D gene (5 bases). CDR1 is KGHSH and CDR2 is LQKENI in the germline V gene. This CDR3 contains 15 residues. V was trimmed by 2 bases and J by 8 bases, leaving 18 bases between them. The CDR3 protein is CASSPETGKGKGYTF. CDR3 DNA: TGTGCCAGCTCACCAGAAACAGGAAAAGGGAAGGGCTACACCTTC.

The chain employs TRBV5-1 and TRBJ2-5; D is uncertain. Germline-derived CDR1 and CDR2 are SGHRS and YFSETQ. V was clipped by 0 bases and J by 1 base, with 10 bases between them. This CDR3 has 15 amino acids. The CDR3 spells CASSLGARIQETQYF. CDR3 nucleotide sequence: TGCGCCAGCAGCTTGGGGGCAAGGATCCAAGAGACCCAGTACTTC.

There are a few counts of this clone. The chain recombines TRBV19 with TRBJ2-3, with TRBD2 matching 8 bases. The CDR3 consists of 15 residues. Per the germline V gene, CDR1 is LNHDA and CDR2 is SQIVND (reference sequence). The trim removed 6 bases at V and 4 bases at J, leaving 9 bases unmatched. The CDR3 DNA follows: TGTGCCAGTAGGACATTGTCGGGAGGGGCAGATACGCAGTATTTT. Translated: CASRTLSGGADTQYF.

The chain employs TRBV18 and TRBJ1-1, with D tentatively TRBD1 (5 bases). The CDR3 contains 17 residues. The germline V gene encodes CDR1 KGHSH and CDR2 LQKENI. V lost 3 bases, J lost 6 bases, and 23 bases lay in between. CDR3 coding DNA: TGTGCCAGCTCACCGCCGTCGTCTTCAGGGATGGGTGCTGAAGCTTTCTTT. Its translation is CASSPPSSSGMGAEAFF. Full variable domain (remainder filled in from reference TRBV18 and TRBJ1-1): NAGVMQNPRHLVRRRGQEARLRCSPMKGHSHVYWYRQLPEEGLKFMVYLQKENIIDESGMPKERFSAEFPKEGPSILRIQQVVRGDSAAYFCASSPPSSSGMGAEAFFGQGTRLTVV.

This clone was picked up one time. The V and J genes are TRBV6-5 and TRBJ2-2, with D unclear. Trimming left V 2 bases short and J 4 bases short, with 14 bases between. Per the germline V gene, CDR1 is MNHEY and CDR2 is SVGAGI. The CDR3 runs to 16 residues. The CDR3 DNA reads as TGTGCCAGCAGTTACAGCACCGCGGCGCTCACCGGGGAGCTGTTTTTT. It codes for CASSYSTAALTGELFF.

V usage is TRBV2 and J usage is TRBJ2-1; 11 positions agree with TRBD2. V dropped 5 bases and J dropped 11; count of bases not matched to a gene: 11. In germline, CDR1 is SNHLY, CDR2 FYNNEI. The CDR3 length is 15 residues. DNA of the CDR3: TGTGCCAGCAGTTTAGCGGGAGGGAGGGCAAATCAGCAGTTCTTC. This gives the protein CASSLAGGRANQQFF.

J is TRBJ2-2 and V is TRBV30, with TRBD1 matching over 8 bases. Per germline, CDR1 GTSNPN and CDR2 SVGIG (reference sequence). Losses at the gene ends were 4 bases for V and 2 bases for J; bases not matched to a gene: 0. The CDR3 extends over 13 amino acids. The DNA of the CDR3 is TGTGCCTGGACAGGGGGCAACACCGGGGAGCTGTTTTTT. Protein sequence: CAWTGGNTGELFF.

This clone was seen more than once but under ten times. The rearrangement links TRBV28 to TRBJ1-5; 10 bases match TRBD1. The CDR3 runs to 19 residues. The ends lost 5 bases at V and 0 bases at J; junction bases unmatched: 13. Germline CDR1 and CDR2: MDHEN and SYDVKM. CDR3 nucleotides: TGTGCCAGCAGTGGGCCGGACAGGGGGTTAGGGTATAGCAATCAGCCCCAGCATTTT. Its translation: CASSGPDRGLGYSNQPQHF.

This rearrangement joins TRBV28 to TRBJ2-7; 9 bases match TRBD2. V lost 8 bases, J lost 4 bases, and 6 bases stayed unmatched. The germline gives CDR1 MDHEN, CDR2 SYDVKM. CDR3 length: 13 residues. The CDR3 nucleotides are TGTGCCAGCTATGCGGGAGGGCCGTACGAGCAGTACTTC. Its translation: CASYAGGPYEQYF.

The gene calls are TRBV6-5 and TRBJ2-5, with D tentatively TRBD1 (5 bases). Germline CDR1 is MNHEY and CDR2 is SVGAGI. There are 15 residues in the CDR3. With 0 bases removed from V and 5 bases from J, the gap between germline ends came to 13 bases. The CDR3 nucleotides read TGTGCCAGCAGTTACTCCTCAGGGAAATTGGAGACCCAGTACTTC. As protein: CASSYSSGKLETQYF.

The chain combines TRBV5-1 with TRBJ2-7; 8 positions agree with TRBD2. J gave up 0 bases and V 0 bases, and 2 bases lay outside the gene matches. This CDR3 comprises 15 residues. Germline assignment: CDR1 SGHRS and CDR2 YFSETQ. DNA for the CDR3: TGCGCCAGCAGCTTGGCGGGAGGGACCTCCTACGAGCAGTACTTC. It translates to CASSLAGGTSYEQYF.

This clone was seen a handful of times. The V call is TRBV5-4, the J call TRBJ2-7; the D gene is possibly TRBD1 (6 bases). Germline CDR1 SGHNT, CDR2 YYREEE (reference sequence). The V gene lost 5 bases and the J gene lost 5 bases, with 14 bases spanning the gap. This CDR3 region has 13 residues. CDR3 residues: CASRSGTTHEQYF. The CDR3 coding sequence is TGTGCCAGCAGATCCGGGACAACTCACGAGCAGTACTTC. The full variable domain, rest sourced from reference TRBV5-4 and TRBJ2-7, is ETGVTQSPTHLIKTRGQQVTLRCSSQSGHNTVSWYQQALGQGPQFIFQYYREEENGRGNFPPRFSGLQFPNYSSELNVNALELDDSALYLCASRSGTTHEQYFGPGTRLTVT.

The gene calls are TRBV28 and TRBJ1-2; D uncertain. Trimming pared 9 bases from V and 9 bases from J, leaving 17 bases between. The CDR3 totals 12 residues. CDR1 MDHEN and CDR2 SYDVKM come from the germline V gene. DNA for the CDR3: TGTGCCAGTACAGCAGGCAACCTTCGCTACACCTTC. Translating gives CASTAGNLRYTF.

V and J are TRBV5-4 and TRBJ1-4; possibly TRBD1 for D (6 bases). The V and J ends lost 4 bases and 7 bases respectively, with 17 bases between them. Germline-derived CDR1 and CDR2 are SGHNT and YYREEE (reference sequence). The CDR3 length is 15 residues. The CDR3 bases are TGTGCCAGCAGCAGATCAACAGGGCTCGGTGAAAAACTGTTTTTT. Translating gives CASSRSTGLGEKLFF.

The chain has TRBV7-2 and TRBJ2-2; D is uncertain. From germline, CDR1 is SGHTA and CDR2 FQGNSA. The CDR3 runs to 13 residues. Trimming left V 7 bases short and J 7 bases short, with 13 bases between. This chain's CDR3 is CASNRVGGGELFF. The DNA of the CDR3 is TGTGCCAGCAATCGCGTTGGTGGCGGGGAGCTGTTTTTT.

As DNA, the CDR3 is TGTGCCAGCAGTTTATCCAGGGGCCCTGCTACTGATACGCAGTATTTT. Amino acids: CASSLSRGPATDTQYF. The chain couples TRBV28 to TRBJ2-3; weak D call: TRBD1 (6 bases). The V gene lost 1 base and the J gene lost 6 bases, with 17 bases spanning the gap. The CDR3 loop spans 16 amino acids. Germline values: CDR1 MDHEN, CDR2 SYDVKM.

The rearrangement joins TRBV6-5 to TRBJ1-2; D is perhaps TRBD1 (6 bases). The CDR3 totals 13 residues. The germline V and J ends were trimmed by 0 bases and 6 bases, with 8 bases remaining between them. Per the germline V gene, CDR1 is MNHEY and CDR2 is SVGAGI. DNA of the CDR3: TGTGCCAGCAGTTACTCGGGGGCCGATGGCTACACCTTC. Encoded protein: CASSYSGADGYTF.

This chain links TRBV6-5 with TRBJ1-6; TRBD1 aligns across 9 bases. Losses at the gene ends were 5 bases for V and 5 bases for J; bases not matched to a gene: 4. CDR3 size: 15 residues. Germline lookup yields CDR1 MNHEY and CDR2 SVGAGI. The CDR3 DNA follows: TGTGCCAGCAGTCCCGGGACAGGGAATAATTCACCCCTCCACTTT. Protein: CASSPGTGNNSPLHF.

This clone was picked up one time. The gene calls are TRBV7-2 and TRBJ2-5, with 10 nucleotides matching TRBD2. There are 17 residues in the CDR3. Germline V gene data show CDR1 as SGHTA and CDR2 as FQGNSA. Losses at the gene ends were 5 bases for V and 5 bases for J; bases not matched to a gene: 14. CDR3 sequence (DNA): TGTGCCAGCAGCCCCCTGGGGGGGGGACTAGCGATCGAGACCCAGTACTTC. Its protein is CASSPLGGGLAIETQYF.

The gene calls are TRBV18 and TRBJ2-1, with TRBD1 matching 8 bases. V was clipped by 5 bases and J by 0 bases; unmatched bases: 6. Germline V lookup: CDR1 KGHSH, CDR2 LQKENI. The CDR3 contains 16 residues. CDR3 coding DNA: TGTGCCAGCTCATTCAACAGGGGGAGCTCCTACAATGAGCAGTTCTTC. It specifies CASSFNRGSSYNEQFF.